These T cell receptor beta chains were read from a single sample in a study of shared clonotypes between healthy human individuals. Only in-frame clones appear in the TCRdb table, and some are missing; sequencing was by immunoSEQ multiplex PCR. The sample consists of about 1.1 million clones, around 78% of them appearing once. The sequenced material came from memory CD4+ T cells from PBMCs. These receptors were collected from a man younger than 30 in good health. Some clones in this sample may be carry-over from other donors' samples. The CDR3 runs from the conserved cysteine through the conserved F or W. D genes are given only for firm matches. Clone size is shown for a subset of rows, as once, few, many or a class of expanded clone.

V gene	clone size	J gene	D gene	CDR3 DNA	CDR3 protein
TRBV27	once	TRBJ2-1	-	TGTGCCAGCATCTCTCGCAGGTTCTCCTACAATGAGCAGTTCTTC	CASISRRFSYNEQFF
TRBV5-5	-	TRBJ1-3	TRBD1	TGTGCCAGCACCCCAGGGGGCAGCCCGCTTGGAAACACCATATATTTT	CASTPGGSPLGNTIYF
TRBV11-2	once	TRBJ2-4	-	TGTGCCAGCAGCCGCCAAGGGTTAGCCAAAAACATTCAGTACTTC	CASSRQGLAKNIQYF
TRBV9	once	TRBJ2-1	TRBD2	TGTGCCAGCAGCCCAGGACTAGCGGGAGGGAATGAGCAGTTCTTC	CASSPGLAGGNEQFF
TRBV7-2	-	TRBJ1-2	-	TGTGCCAGCAGGATACGCCCGGGGCCTTACTATGGCTACACCTTC	CASRIRPGPYYGYTF
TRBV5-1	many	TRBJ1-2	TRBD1	TGCGCCAGCAGCCCGGGACAGGGGGTACCTGGCTACACCTTC	CASSPGQGVPGYTF
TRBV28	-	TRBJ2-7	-	TGTGCCAGCAGCACATTTTTGTACGAGCAGTACTTC	CASSTFLYEQYF
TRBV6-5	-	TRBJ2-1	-	TGTGCCAGCAGTTACTCGGGCAGCTCGACCTACAATGAGCAGTTCTTC	CASSYSGSSTYNEQFF
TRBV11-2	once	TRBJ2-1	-	TGTGCCAGCAGCTTTCTAGCCGCTGAGCAGTTCTTC	CASSFLAAEQFF
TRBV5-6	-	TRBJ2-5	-	TGTGCCAGCAGCTTGGGACAATTCTCGGAGACCCAGTACTTC	CASSLGQFSETQYF
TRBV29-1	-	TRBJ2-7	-	TGCAGCGTTGGTAAGGGCTTAACCTACGAGCAGTACTTC	CSVGKGLTYEQYF
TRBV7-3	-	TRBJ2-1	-	TGTGCCAGCAGCGCACAGGGATCATCGGGGGGTGAGCAGTTCTTC	CASSAQGSSGGEQFF
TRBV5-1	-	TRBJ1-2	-	TGCGCCAGCAGCCCCGACCGGAACTATGGCTACACCTTC	CASSPDRNYGYTF
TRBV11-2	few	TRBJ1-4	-	TGTGCCAGCAGCTTAGAGCCGGAGGAAAAACTGTTTTTT	CASSLEPEEKLFF
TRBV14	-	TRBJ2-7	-	TGTGCCAGCAGCCAAGACGTAGCGCTCTCGTACGAGCAGTACTTC	CASSQDVALSYEQYF
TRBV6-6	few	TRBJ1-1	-	TGTGCCAGCAGTGATCCCCGCACTGAAGCTTTCTTT	CASSDPRTEAFF
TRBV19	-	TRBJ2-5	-	TGTGCCAGTAGCCCAATTCCCGTATGGTCGGGGCAAGAGACCCAGTACTTC	CASSPIPVWSGQETQYF